Given below is one T cell receptor beta chain in context. This CDR3 comprises 17 residues. Trimming took 0 bases from V and 7 from J, leaving 22 bases between them. Germline values: CDR1 KGHSH, CDR2 LQKENI. A J-beta primer mix and a sample-barcoded 5' primer were used in a second PCR of about 7 to 12 cycles. TCRdb reprocessed the 5' RACE reads with MiXCR, giving one entry per CDR3 protein. This sample has approximately 770,000 distinct CDR3 sequences, with roughly 64% found just once. This entry belongs to a study of blood T cells in healthy people across ages. The sequence came from a young man in good health. Sequenced sample: blood. V is TRBV18 and J is TRBJ2-7; maybe TRBD2 (5 bases). CDR3 in DNA: TGTGCCAGCTCACCACCTTTCGTCGACGAAGGGTCGGGGGAGCAGTACTTC. It specifies CASSPPFVDEGSGEQYF.